This note documents a single T cell receptor (beta chain) sequence. This clone was detected a few times. Its antigen remains undetermined. Per-base qualities were not stored, and no clone one base away is much larger. Each collaborating institution followed its own protocols to collect whole blood in K2EDTA tubes. For TCRbeta analysis, collaborators shipped samples as frozen whole blood, isolated PBMCs, or DNA extracted from either of those sample types. This sample stems from a study of blood T cell repertoires in COVID-19 (dated by TCRdb to 2018 to 2020). As for the study more broadly: Samples from collaborators originated in the United States, Italy and Spain and spanned both the acute and convalescent phases of COVID-19. The prospective study material was composed of cDNA or gDNA derived from T cells, B-cell-depleted T cells, or PBMCs. Subjects who had been exposed to COVID-19, were actively infected with it, or had recovered from it provided the deeply sampled blood TCRbeta repertoires that made up the dataset. A freely available public database, intended as a resource for researchers studying the immune response to SARS-CoV-2, is where the repertoires were released. The samples were drawn from two sources: the first 160 participants of the ongoing ImmuneRACE study, and over 950 subjects contributed by 6 global collaborators. Nearly every sample came with metadata listing a de-identified subject ID, COVID-19 status, age in years and sex. Where HLA class I and class II types were available, the types were taken from metadata supplied by the sample provider, not from assay-based typing.

Here is what the overall study found, with its caveats: The amount of clinical and demographic metadata varied by source and participant and was provided uncurated.

TCRbeta CDR3 regions were amplified from genomic DNA using the immunoSEQ Assay, a bias-controlled multiplex PCR. The authors' analysis ran thus. The number of nucleated cells in each sample was estimated from the amplification of reference gene primers within the assay. Sequence reads were collapsed and filtered to measure the absolute abundance of every unique TCRbeta CDR3 rearrangement. Productive Simpson clonality was computed per sample as the square root of Simpson's diversity index over productive rearrangements. TCRdb re-hosts the immuneACCESS table, in-frame sequences only. Its copies lack some clones; in the studies checked, an unresolved V gene accounts for under half of them, and the cause for the rest is not known. V, J and clone size derive from that table, while D and trimming were established from the DNA sequence. For this sample the table gives around 75,000 clones, of which 70% to 90% were detected only once. The ten biggest clones cover roughly 1.5% of the sample.

The specimen sequenced was peripheral blood. The receptor comes from a human donor in a cohort sampled during active COVID-19.

The CDR3 region reads CASSYGKHRGGDGYTF. The bases read TGTGCCAGCAGTTACGGAAAACACAGGGGCGGTGATGGCTACACCTTC. In this chain, TRBV6-5 is recombined with TRBJ1-2; the central 7 bases match TRBD1. Measured from the cysteine to the phenylalanine, the CDR3 is 16 residues long. Only the CDR3 region is kept as DNA, spanning 48 bases read in frame from base 1. As encoded in the germline V gene, CDR1 is MNHEY while CDR2 is SVGAGI. The junction shows trimming of 2 bases on V and 6 bases on J, and the gene matches do not reach 12 bases of it.